Sequencing of this T cell receptor (beta chain) was carried out in a study of shared clonotypes between healthy human individuals. V dropped 4 bases and J dropped 8 bases, with 12 bases sitting between them. There are 13 residues in the CDR3. Germline CDR1 reads WSHSY; CDR2 reads SAAADI. Repertoires were generated with immunoSEQ multiplex PCR, while TCRdb's copy carries only in-frame clones and drops some. Seen here are about 680,000 clones, about 90% observed once, and the top ten hold 24%. CD45RO-negative cells were positively selected for CCR7, leaving out terminally differentiated effector memory CD45RA+ cells.

Sequenced sample: naive CD8+ T cells sorted from blood. The chain links TRBV10-2 to TRBJ2-1; tentative D call: TRBD1 (5 bases). The sequence derives from a young man in good health. This CDR3 is CASSVLQGDEQFF. The CDR3 coding sequence is TGCGCCAGCAGTGTACTTCAGGGCGATGAGCAGTTCTTC.